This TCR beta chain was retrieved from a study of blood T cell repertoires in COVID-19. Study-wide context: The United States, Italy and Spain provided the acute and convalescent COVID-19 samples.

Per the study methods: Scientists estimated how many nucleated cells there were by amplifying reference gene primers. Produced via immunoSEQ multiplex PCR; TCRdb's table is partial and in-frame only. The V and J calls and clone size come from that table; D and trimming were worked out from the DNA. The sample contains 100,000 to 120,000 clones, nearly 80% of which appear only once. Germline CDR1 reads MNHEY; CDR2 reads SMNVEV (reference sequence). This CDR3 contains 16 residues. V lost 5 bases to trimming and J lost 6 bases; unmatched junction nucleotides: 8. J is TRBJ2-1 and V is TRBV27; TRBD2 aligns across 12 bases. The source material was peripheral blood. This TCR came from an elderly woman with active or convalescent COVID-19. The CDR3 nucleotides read TGTGCCAGCAGTCGAATAGGACTAGCGGGATCCAATGAGCAGTTCTTC. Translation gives CASSRIGLAGSNEQFF.